The rows below give T cell receptor beta chains drawn from one sample of a study of blood T cell repertoires in COVID-19. Generated by immunoSEQ multiplex PCR, the TCRdb table keeps only in-frame clones and is missing some. Of 90,000 to 100,000 clones in the sample, roughly 84% are singletons; the top ten hold approximately 2%. The sample taken for sequencing was peripheral blood. The receptors derive from an older man with active or convalescent COVID-19. The CDR3 runs from the conserved cysteine through the conserved F or W. Fields, in order: D gene, clone size, V gene, J gene, CDR3 DNA, CDR3 protein. The D gene is left open where the match is weak. Expanded clones are given a class, and other clones once, few, many or no size at all.

D: -; size: once; V: TRBV6-1; J: TRBJ2-5; DNA: TGTGCCAGCAGTGAACGCTGGCGGGAGACCCAGTACTTC; CDR3: CASSERWRETQYF
D: -; size: -; V: TRBV4-1; J: TRBJ1-2; DNA: TGCGCCAGCAGCCAGGGAAGACCCCCAGGGGCCCTTTATGGCTACACCTTC; CDR3: CASSQGRPPGALYGYTF
D: TRBD1; size: -; V: TRBV10-3; J: TRBJ1-4; DNA: TGTGCCATCTGGGACAGCTATAATGAAAAACTGTTTTTT; CDR3: CAIWDSYNEKLFF
D: -; size: medium-sized; V: TRBV4-1; J: TRBJ1-5; DNA: TGCGCCAGCAGCCAAGTTTTCGTCAATCAGCCCCAGCATTTT; CDR3: CASSQVFVNQPQHF
D: TRBD2; size: -; V: TRBV6-9; J: TRBJ2-3; DNA: TGTGCCAGCAGGGCCGGGACTAGCGGGGCCAAACTCACAGATACGCAGTATTTT; CDR3: CASRAGTSGAKLTDTQYF
D: -; size: -; V: TRBV5-6; J: TRBJ2-6; DNA: TGTGCCAGCATTGGACTGACCCCATCCTCTGGGGCCAACGTCCTGACTTTC; CDR3: CASIGLTPSSGANVLTF
D: TRBD2; size: -; V: TRBV24-1; J: TRBJ2-3; DNA: TGTGCCACCAGTGACCCCGGACTAGCCCAGGGCACAGATACGCAGTATTTT; CDR3: CATSDPGLAQGTDTQYF
D: TRBD1; size: -; V: TRBV5-6; J: TRBJ1-1; DNA: TGTGCCAGCTCGGACAGGATGAACACTGAAGCTTTCTTT; CDR3: CASSDRMNTEAFF
D: -; size: -; V: TRBV3-1/TRBV3-2; J: TRBJ2-7; DNA: TGTGCCAGCAGCCAAGATCAAGCGACCCCCTACGAGCAGTACTTC; CDR3: CASSQDQATPYEQYF
D: TRBD1; size: -; V: TRBV19; J: TRBJ1-5; DNA: TGTGCCAGTAGTATAGGGGGGGGACAGGGTGGACAGCCCCAGCATTTT; CDR3: CASSIGGGQGGQPQHF
D: TRBD1; size: once; V: TRBV25-1; J: TRBJ1-4; DNA: TGTGCCAGCAGTCCAGTCAGGGGGGATAATGAAAAACTGTTTTTT; CDR3: CASSPVRGDNEKLFF
D: -; size: -; V: TRBV5-1; J: TRBJ1-5; DNA: TGCGCCAGCAGCTTGACGGGACTAAAGCCCCAGCCCCAGCATTTT; CDR3: CASSLTGLKPQPQHF
D: -; size: -; V: TRBV9; J: TRBJ1-3; DNA: TGTGCCAGCAGCGTAGGGACTACCTTAGGGTCCTCTGGAAACACCATATATTTT; CDR3: CASSVGTTLGSSGNTIYF
D: -; size: -; V: TRBV7-2; J: TRBJ2-3; DNA: TGTGCCAGCAGCTTAGCGGGGCCGTTAGATACGCAGTATTTT; CDR3: CASSLAGPLDTQYF
D: -; size: once; V: TRBV12-5; J: TRBJ1-1; DNA: TGTGCTAGTGGTTTGTCAGGGGCGGGCACTGAAGCTTTCTTT; CDR3: CASGLSGAGTEAFF
D: -; size: -; V: TRBV3-1/TRBV3-2; J: TRBJ2-2; DNA: TGTGCCAGCAGCTCAAAGTCCGGGGGGAACACCGGGGAGCTGTTTTTT; CDR3: CASSSKSGGNTGELFF
D: -; size: -; V: TRBV7-6; J: TRBJ1-1; DNA: TGTGCCAGCAGCCCCCATGGAGGAGCGGGGGCTGAAGCTTTCTTT; CDR3: CASSPHGGAGAEAFF
D: TRBD1; size: -; V: TRBV6-5; J: TRBJ2-5; DNA: TGTGCCAGCAGGTTGACAGGGGTTGAGACCCAGTACTTC; CDR3: CASRLTGVETQYF
D: TRBD1; size: -; V: TRBV9; J: TRBJ1-6; DNA: TGTGCCAGCAGCGGACAGGGATACTCACCCCTCCACTTT; CDR3: CASSGQGYSPLHF
D: TRBD1; size: -; V: TRBV4-2; J: TRBJ1-3; DNA: TGTGCCAGCAGCCAAATGACAGGGTCTGGAAACACCATATATTTT; CDR3: CASSQMTGSGNTIYF
D: TRBD1; size: few; V: TRBV2; J: TRBJ1-1; DNA: TGTGCCAGTGGGGACAGTGAAGCTTTCTTT; CDR3: CASGDSEAFF
D: TRBD1; size: -; V: TRBV5-1; J: TRBJ1-1; DNA: TGCGCCAGCAGCCGGGACAGCAGGCCGTTGAACACTGAAGCTTTCTTT; CDR3: CASSRDSRPLNTEAFF
D: TRBD2; size: -; V: TRBV7-9; J: TRBJ2-7; DNA: TGTGCCAGCAGCTTAGGCACTAGCGGGGACGAGCAGTACTTC; CDR3: CASSLGTSGDEQYF
D: TRBD1; size: -; V: TRBV5-1; J: TRBJ2-7; DNA: TGCGCCAGCAGCTCCTCCGGGACAGGGGTCGAGCAGTACTTC; CDR3: CASSSSGTGVEQYF
D: TRBD1; size: -; V: TRBV6-5; J: TRBJ1-6; DNA: TGTGCCAGCAGCCTCACCCGGACAGGGCACTCACCCCTCCACTTT; CDR3: CASSLTRTGHSPLHF
D: TRBD2; size: -; V: TRBV15; J: TRBJ2-1; DNA: TGTGCCACCAGCACCGGATCCCGGGGGGTCAATGAGCAGTTCTTC; CDR3: CATSTGSRGVNEQFF
D: -; size: -; V: TRBV3-1/TRBV3-2; J: TRBJ2-7; DNA: TGTGCCAGCAGCCAAGATCTTTCAGGGTACGAGCAGTACTTC; CDR3: CASSQDLSGYEQYF
D: -; size: -; V: TRBV7-3; J: TRBJ1-1; DNA: TGTGCCAGCAGCCAGGACAGGAACACTGAAGCTTTCTTT; CDR3: CASSQDRNTEAFF